The source of this TCR beta chain is a study of read filtering for tumor transcriptome and immune sequencing (dated by TCRdb to the early 2020s). A note on the overall study: The cohort consisted of over 16 male and some 15 female patients, with a mean age of roughly 66 years and an age range of about 47 to 90. By revised international staging, roughly 8 patients were R-ISS I, around 15 were R-ISS II and roughly 7 were R-ISS III. Whole-transcriptome libraries were prepared with the TruSeq RNA Access Library Prep Kit after DNase treatment. Per sample, about 4.05 to 11 million TCR-region mapped reads were obtained with IR-seq, compared with only roughly 80 to 1273 with RNA-seq. Using the same bone marrow samples, the study ran both targeted immune repertoire sequencing and bulk whole-transcriptome sequencing and then compared the TCR repertoires from each method. One main goal was a read-filtering strategy for immune repertoire data, in particular deciding whether clonotypes backed by only one read should be removed.

Each patient had bone marrow sampled at the time of active disease. Ficoll-Hypaque density gradient centrifugation was used to isolate bone marrow mononuclear cells. CD138-negative cells were obtained by negative selection after labeling with CD138 magnetic microbeads on a MACS separator, removing myeloma plasma cells. Purity of the isolated cells was checked by flow cytometry on an Attune NxT using CD138 antibodies. Total RNA was extracted using TRIzol reagent and was quantified on a NanoDrop spectrophotometer. For each patient, paired RNA-seq and IR-seq were run on the CD138-negative bone marrow sample from that patient. TCR libraries were built from 400 ng RNA with the Immunoverse kit, using molecular barcoded adaptors covering alpha/delta and beta/gamma chains. TCR library preparation was performed with the same RNA that was used for transcriptome sequencing. Sequencing of TCR libraries was carried out on an Illumina HiSeq 4000 with 2 x 150 cycles. Under the source paper's analysis protocol: TCR reads were aligned to human V, D, J and C references and assembled into CDR3 clonotypes with MiXCR, including quality filtering and error correction. The tcR package in R was used to analyze clonotype counts and gene usage diversity. Raw mapping reads were checked after the RNA-seq reads had been mapped by STAR aligner version 2.5.3a onto the human GRCh37 genome. To test the effect of sequencing depth on detected clonotypes, IR-seq fastq files were randomly downsampled using Seqtk 1.3. The raw public data were reprocessed by TCRdb itself: fastp quality trimming at Q25, MiXCR clonotype calling, in-frame beta chains only. Entries are consolidated by CDR3 protein sequence, retaining the most common genes and DNA. The V and J calls and clone size come from TCRdb's table, not from the authors' own analysis. Here the sample has about 37,000 distinct CDR3 sequences; roughly 15% occur a single time. The top ten hold about two fifths of the sample.

As to this clonotype: The clone's antigen remains unknown. No clone much larger than this one lies a single base away; base qualities are absent.

Study-wide conclusions, independent of this receptor: The sorted CD138-negative fraction was composed of a mixed bone marrow immune population rather than of purified T cells. Compared with RNA-seq, IR-seq captured clonotypes at much higher depth and more reliably, and a smaller IR-seq throughput was enough to identify most shared clonotypes. The correlation between IR-seq and RNA-seq shared clonotype proportions rose when single-read clonotypes were removed. In IR-seq, roughly four fifths of clonotypes but roughly 3.5% of total reads were represented by single-read clonotypes, whereas in RNA-seq, about 69% of clonotypes and about 40% of reads were represented by single-read clonotypes.

This receptor was obtained from a donor older than 35 with multiple myeloma. Specimen: a population of CD138-negative cells sorted from bone marrow. The sample's cell subset or site label is to be understood as: bone marrow mononuclear cells depleted of CD138+ plasma/myeloma cells by negative magnetic selection.

At the DNA level, the sequence is TGTGCCAGCAGCCGACCGGGAACTGGGGGGCAGTATTTT. It encodes CASSRPGTGGQYF. The chain uses TRBV7-2 and TRBJ2-3; the D gene could be TRBD1 or TRBD2, each one agreeing over 5 bases. Taken from cysteine to phenylalanine, the CDR3 has 13 residues. The entry retains the CDR3 DNA only, 39 bases that are in frame from base 1. According to the germline V gene, CDR1 reads SGHTA and CDR2 reads FQGNSA. V is pared back by 5 bases and J by 11 bases, with 17 bases lying between the germline termini.